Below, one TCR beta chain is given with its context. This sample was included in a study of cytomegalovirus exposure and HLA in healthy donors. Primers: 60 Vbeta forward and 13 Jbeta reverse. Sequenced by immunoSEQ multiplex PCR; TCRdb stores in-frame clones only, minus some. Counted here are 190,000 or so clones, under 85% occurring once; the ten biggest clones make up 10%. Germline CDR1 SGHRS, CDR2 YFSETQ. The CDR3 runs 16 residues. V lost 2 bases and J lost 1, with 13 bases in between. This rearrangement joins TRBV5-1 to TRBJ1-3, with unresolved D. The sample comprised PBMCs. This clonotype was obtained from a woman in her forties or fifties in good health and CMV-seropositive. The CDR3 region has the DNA TGCGCCAGCAGCTTTGACGGAGCACCTTCTGGAAACACCATATATTTT. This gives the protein CASSFDGAPSGNTIYF.